This TCR beta chain was captured in a study of blood T cell repertoires in COVID-19. Clones were read by immunoSEQ multiplex PCR, and TCRdb kept only the in-frame ones, dropping some. The sample lists some 130,000 clones; approximately 78% were seen once. Trimming took 2 bases from V and 4 from J, leaving 7 bases between them. The CDR3 has 13 residues. The germline V gene has CDR1 SGDLS and CDR2 YYNGEE. The clonotype originates from a man between 60 and 70 years old who had recovered from COVID-19. Sequencing used peripheral blood. V and J are TRBV9 and TRBJ2-1, with no clear D. The CDR3 nucleotides are TGTGCCAGCAGCGTGCCCGGGTACAATGAGCAGTTCTTC. Its translation is CASSVPGYNEQFF.